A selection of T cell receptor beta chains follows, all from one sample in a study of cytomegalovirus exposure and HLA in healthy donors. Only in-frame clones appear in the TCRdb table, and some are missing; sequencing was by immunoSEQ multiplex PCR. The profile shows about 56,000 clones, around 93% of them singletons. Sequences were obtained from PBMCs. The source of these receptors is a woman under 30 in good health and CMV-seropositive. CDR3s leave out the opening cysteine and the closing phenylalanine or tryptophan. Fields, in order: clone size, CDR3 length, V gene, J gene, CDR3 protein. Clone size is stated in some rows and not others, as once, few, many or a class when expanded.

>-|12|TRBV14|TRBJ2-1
ASRRRGAGNEQF
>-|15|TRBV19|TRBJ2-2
ASSTRLAGTRTGELF
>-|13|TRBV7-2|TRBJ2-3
ASSPQSGFTDTQY
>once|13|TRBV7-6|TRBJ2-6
ASSLRSSGANVLT
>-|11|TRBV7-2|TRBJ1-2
ASSLGGGYGYT
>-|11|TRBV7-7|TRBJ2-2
ASSKTGPGELF
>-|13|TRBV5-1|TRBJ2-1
ASSLGQGEHNEQF
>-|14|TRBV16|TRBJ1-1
ASSQPGRRADTEAF
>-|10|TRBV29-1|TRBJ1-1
SVVIGNTEAF
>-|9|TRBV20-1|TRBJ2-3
SAGRQDTQY
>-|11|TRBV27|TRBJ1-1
ASSGWEDTEAF
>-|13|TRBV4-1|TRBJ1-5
ASSQGAGTGQPQH
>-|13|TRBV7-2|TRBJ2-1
ASSSPLLSYNEQF
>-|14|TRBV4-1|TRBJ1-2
ASSQEASGLGYGYT
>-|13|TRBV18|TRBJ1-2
ASSPTGDRDYGYT
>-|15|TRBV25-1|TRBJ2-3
ASSELTMAGGTDTQY
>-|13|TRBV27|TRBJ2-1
ASSFLAGARNEQF
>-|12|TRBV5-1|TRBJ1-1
ASSAVFYTTEAF
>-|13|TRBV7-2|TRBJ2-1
ASSLDGGAYNEQF
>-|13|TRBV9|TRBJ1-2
ASSAEAEFLSGYT
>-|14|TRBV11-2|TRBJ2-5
ASSPSQRGDQETQY
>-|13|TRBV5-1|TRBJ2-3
ASSPGTSGGYTQY
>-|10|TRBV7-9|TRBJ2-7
ASRDRYYEQY
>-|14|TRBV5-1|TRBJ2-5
ASSKQLTGGQETQY
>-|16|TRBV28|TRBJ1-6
ASRVRVTGSSYNSPLH
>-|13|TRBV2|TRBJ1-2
ASSPDRGRNYGYT
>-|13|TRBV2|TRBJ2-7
ASSQAGGSSYEQY
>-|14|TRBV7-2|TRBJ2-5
ASSPRTGGRRETQY
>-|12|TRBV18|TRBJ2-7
ASSPGDRNYEQY
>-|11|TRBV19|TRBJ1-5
ASRAQGNQPQH
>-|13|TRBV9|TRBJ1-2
ASSPLGLQNGGYT
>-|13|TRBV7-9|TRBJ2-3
ASSLGQAPGDTQY
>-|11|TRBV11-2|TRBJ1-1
ASSLDRGTEAF
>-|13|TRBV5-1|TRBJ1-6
ASSLVAGSNSPLH
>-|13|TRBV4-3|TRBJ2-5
ASSQDPTSWETQY
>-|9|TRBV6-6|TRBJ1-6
ASSLQGTLH
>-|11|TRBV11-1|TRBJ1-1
ASSTQGNTEAF
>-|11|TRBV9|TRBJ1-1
ASSVGGSTEAF
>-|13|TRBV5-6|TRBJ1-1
ASSLFSGQHTEAF
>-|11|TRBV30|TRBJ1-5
AWGTGGNQPQH
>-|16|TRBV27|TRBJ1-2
ASSLSFSGGAVNYGYT
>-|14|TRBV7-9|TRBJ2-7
ASSPQVTGPQYEQY
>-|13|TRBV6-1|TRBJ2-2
ASSGTTGNTGELF
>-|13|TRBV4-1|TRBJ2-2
ASRNRARNTGELF
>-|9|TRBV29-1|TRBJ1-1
SVGQGRVAF
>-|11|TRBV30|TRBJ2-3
AWSVRRGDTQY
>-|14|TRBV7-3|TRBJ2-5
ASTPPAAGLQETQY
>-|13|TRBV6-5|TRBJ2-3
ASSDSRGGTDTQY
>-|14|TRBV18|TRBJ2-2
ASSPRTGPNTGELF
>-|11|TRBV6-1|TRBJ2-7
ASSGTGIYEQY
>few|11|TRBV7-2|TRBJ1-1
ASSLLGHTEAF
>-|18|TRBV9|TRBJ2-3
ASTAAKRTSGLPSTDTQY
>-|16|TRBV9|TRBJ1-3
ASSVGTGVTVAGNTIY
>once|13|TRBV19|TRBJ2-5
ASSDGTAHEETQY
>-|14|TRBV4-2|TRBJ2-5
ASSQAPLAGQETQY
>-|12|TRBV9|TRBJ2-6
ASSVESGANVLT